Listed here are 3 T cell receptor beta chains from one sample, sequenced in a study of OX40 agonist ivuxolimab in advanced cancers. Sequenced by immunoSEQ multiplex PCR; TCRdb stores in-frame clones only, minus some. Of more than 65,000 clones listed, about 81% are singletons. The sample here was CD4+ or CD8+ T cells sorted from blood, taken in a trial of the OX40 agonist ivuxolimab. These TCRs come from an adult with an advanced solid tumor such as melanoma, head and neck, liver or kidney cancer.

This clone occurred once. The sample contains more than one DNA sequence encoding this CDR3. The rearrangement links TRBV2 to TRBJ2-5, with a possible D match to TRBD1 (5 bases). Deletions cut 2 bases from V and 4 bases from J, with 11 bases between. Germline-derived CDR1 and CDR2 are SNHLY and FYNNEI. This CDR3 has 14 residues. The DNA of the CDR3 is TGTGCCAGCAGTGAAAGCAGGGTGGGAGAGACCCAGTACTTC. It specifies CASSESRVGETQYF.

By its share, this clone is medium-sized. This rearrangement joins TRBV14 to TRBJ2-6; no definite D call. The CDR3 has 15 residues. Trimming removed 3 bases at V and 2 bases at J, with 8 bases between. Germline assignment: CDR1 SGHDN and CDR2 FVKESK. The CDR3 nucleotides are TGTGCCAGCAGCCATCTGGGAACTGGGGCCAACGTCCTGACTTTC. Its translation: CASSHLGTGANVLTF.

The gene calls are TRBV4-1 and TRBJ1-3; no clear D gene. CDR1 and CDR2 from the germline V gene are MGHRA and YSYEKL. V was pared by 2 bases and J by 4 bases, with 6 bases between. This CDR3 contains 13 residues. CDR3 sequence: CASSQPQGNTIYF. The CDR3 coding sequence is TGCGCCAGCAGCCAACCACAGGGAAACACCATATATTTT.